This entry is about one TCR beta chain. What it binds is not known. This entry is derived from a study of cytomegalovirus exposure and HLA in healthy donors. Amplification used 60 Vbeta primers and 13 Jbeta primers. Profiled with immunoSEQ multiplex PCR; TCRdb holds only in-frame clones, not every one. This sample carries about 160,000 clones, roughly 80% of them seen once, and the ten largest clones take around 5.8%. The CDR3 sequence is 13 residues long. CDR1 and CDR2 from the germline V gene are ENHRY and SYGVKD. V was clipped by 10 bases and J by 4 bases; unmatched bases: 5. Study-wide results and caveats: Association with HLA alleles at 0.05 false discovery rate was found for 15,000 to 20,000 TCR beta sequences in a later analysis. In the analysis, some V segments, TRBV6-2 and TRBV6-3 included, were excluded as indistinguishable. Listed as cytomegalovirus-associated were 164 TCR beta chains. A later analysis showed HLA-associated TCR beta chains outstripping equally common others in clonal expansion.

The sequence came from a male donor in good health and CMV-seropositive. The sequenced material came from PBMCs. V and J are TRBV10-3 and TRBJ1-3; 9 bases are shared with TRBD1. CDR3 region: CATAGTGGNTIYF. CDR3 DNA sequence: TGTGCCACCGCCGGGACAGGGGGAAACACCATATATTTT.